The 25 T cell receptor beta chains below were found in one sample sequenced in a study of blood T cell repertoires in COVID-19. Libraries were prepared by immunoSEQ multiplex PCR; TCRdb keeps only in-frame clonotypes and omits some of them. The sample has under 250,000 clones, roughly 87% seen once. The material sequenced was peripheral blood. The receptors here all came from a man aged 18-30 years with active or convalescent COVID-19.

This clone was seen only once. This chain connects TRBV28 to TRBJ1-2; 7 bases align to TRBD1. J was trimmed by 4 bases and V by 7 bases; bases with no gene match: 6. The CDR3 loop spans 13 amino acids. Looked up from germline, CDR1 is MDHEN and CDR2 is SYDVKM. The CDR3 nucleotides read TGTGCCAGCACCGAAACAGGGGTCTATGGCTACACCTTC. Its translation is CASTETGVYGYTF.

Remarks on this clone: Other DNA sequences of this sample code for an identical CDR3. The chain links TRBV18 to TRBJ2-7, with 7 bases fitting TRBD1. Germline V CDR1 and CDR2: KGHSH, LQKENI. Losses at the gene ends were 2 bases for V and 0 bases for J; bases not matched to a gene: 1. The CDR3 totals 14 residues. In DNA, the CDR3 is TGTGCCAGCTCACCAGGGGACAGCTCCTACGAGCAGTACTTC. Translation gives CASSPGDSSYEQYF.

This chain uses TRBV10-1 with TRBJ2-1, with D possibly TRBD1 on 6 matching bases. The V gene's germline CDR1 is WNHNN and CDR2 SYGVQD (reference sequence). Trimming pared 3 bases from V and 6 bases from J, leaving 18 bases between. This CDR3 contains 16 residues. The CDR3 DNA follows: TGCGCCAGCAGTGAATCTAGTGGGGGCCTAGGCAATGAGCAGTTCTTC. Translation gives CASSESSGGLGNEQFF.

The chain joins TRBV7-7 to TRBJ2-1, with 14 positions matching TRBD2. The CDR3 covers 16 residues. The germline V gene encodes CDR1 SSHAT and CDR2 FNYEAQ (reference sequence). Trimming took 5 bases from V and 5 from J; bases not matched to a gene: 5. CDR3 nucleotides: TGTGCCAGCAGCCCGGGACTAGCGGGGGCAAACAATGAGCAGTTCTTC. As protein: CASSPGLAGANNEQFF.

This chain links TRBV9 with TRBJ1-1; 7 nucleotides line up with TRBD1. V trimming: 3 bases; J trimming: 11 bases; junction bases outside the gene matches: 7. CDR1 and CDR2 from the germline V gene are SGDLS and YYNGEE. The CDR3 runs 12 residues. The CDR3 region is CASSADRVPAFF. Written as DNA, the CDR3 is TGTGCCAGCAGCGCCGACAGGGTCCCGGCTTTCTTT.

The chain is built from TRBV19 and TRBJ1-1, with TRBD1 matching over 10 bases. The J segment lost 2 bases and the V segment lost 4 bases, leaving 4 bases of the junction unmatched. Germline V gene lookup returns CDR1 LNHDA and CDR2 SQIVND (reference sequence). The CDR3 sequence is 15 residues long. CDR3 nucleotides: TGTGCCAGTAGTACCAGGGACAGGGGAAACACTGAAGCTTTCTTT. Translated: CASSTRDRGNTEAFF. The full variable domain, with the rest looked up from reference TRBV19 and TRBJ1-1, is DGGITQSPKYLFRKEGQNVTLSCEQNLNHDAMYWYRQDPGQGLRLIYYSQIVNDFQKGDIAEGYSVSREKKESFPLTVTSAQKNPTAFYLCASSTRDRGNTEAFFGQGTRLTVV.

This sequence joins TRBV30 and TRBJ1-1, with unresolved D. The CDR3 contains 14 residues. The V end lost 1 base, the J end lost 5 bases, and 14 bases lay between the germline ends. CDR1 is GTSNPN and CDR2 is SVGIG in the germline V gene (reference sequence). The chain's CDR3 is CAWSADFKGTEAFF. CDR3 coding DNA: TGTGCCTGGAGTGCGGACTTTAAGGGAACTGAAGCTTTCTTT. The complete variable domain, with remaining parts taken from reference TRBV30 and TRBJ1-1, reads SQTIHQWPATLVQPVGSPLSLECTVEGTSNPNLYWYRQAAGRGLQLLFYSVGIGQISSEVPQNLSASRPQDRQFILSSKKLLLSDSGFYLCAWSADFKGTEAFFGQGTRLTVV.

The chain is built from TRBV27 and TRBJ2-1, with D possibly TRBD2 on 6 matching bases. The CDR3 spans 16 residues. Germline CDR1 and CDR2: MNHEY and SMNVEV (reference sequence). V was shortened by 4 bases and J by 8 bases, with 21 bases between the two germline ends. The CDR3 spells CASSSPIRRARDEQFF. The CDR3 nucleotides read TGTGCCAGCAGTTCCCCTATAAGGAGGGCCAGGGATGAGCAGTTCTTC.

This clone occurred once. V and J are TRBV2 and TRBJ1-6; TRBD1 might be the D (6 bases). The germline CDR1 and CDR2 sequences are SNHLY and FYNNEI. The CDR3 is 15 amino acids. Trimming left V 4 bases short and J 10 bases short, with 17 bases between. CDR3 bases: TGTGCCAGCAGTGCAGGGGCCCTCGGAAACTCACCCCTCCACTTT. Its protein product is CASSAGALGNSPLHF. Filled out from reference TRBV2 and TRBJ1-6, the complete variable domain reads EPEVTQTPSHQVTQMGQEVILRCVPISNHLYFYWYRQILGQKVEFLVSFYNNEISEKSEIFDDQFSVERPDGSNFTLKIRSTKLEDSAMYFCASSAGALGNSPLHFGNGTRLTVT.

This chain links TRBV18 with TRBJ2-3; D gene ambiguous. With 3 bases removed from V and 0 bases from J, the gap between germline ends came to 7 bases. The CDR3 is 14 amino acids. Germline assignment: CDR1 KGHSH and CDR2 LQKENI. CDR3 sequence: CASSPVSSTDTQYF. The CDR3 DNA reads as TGTGCCAGCTCACCCGTGAGTAGCACAGATACGCAGTATTTT.

V is TRBV5-6 and J is TRBJ2-5, with a weak D call TRBD2 (5 bases). The germline gives CDR1 SGHDT, CDR2 YYEEEE. V lost 1 base, J lost 2 bases, and 9 bases lay in between. CDR3 length: 14 residues. Here the CDR3 DNA reads TGTGCCAGCAGCTTGCTCAGCGGACAAGAGACCCAGTACTTC. Its translation: CASSLLSGQETQYF.

This clone was observed a single time. This chain links TRBV11-1 with TRBJ1-2; TRBD1 matches at 9 bases. Germline loops: CDR1 SGHAT, CDR2 FQDESV (reference sequence). V lost 0 bases and J lost 8; bases outside the gene matches: 4. This CDR3 region has 14 residues. The CDR3: CASSLAQGASGYTF. The CDR3 DNA is TGTGCCAGCAGCTTAGCACAGGGGGCGTCGGGCTACACCTTC. Variable domain in full (rest from reference TRBV11-1 and TRBJ1-2): EAEVAQSPRYKITEKSQAVAFWCDPISGHATLYWYRQILGQGPELLVQFQDESVVDDSQLPKDRFSAERLKGVDSTLKIQPAELGDSAMYLCASSLAQGASGYTFGSGTRLTVV.

This clone came up once. The J gene is TRBJ2-7, the V gene TRBV6-2 or TRBV6-3, with D possibly matching TRBD1 (5 bases). CDR3 size: 17 residues. The V end lost 0 bases, the J end lost 2 bases, and 17 bases lay between the germline ends. Looked up from germline, CDR1 is MNHEY and CDR2 is SVGEGT. Here the CDR3 DNA reads TGTGCCAGCAGTTACTCGAAGGATTTCGGACATCCCTACGAGCAGTACTTC. Residues: CASSYSKDFGHPYEQYF.

The chain carries TRBV7-2 and TRBJ2-5; 11 bases are shared with TRBD2. The J segment lost 5 bases and the V segment lost 5 bases, leaving 7 bases of the junction unmatched. CDR1 is SGHTA, CDR2 FQGNSA, per germline. CDR3 length: 15 residues. The CDR3 loop reads CASSIGSGRGETQYF. The CDR3 DNA reads TGTGCCAGCAGCATAGGTAGCGGGAGGGGGGAGACCCAGTACTTC.

This clone was seen a handful of times. The chain combines TRBV7-9 with TRBJ1-2; D unclear. V was pared by 2 bases and J by 6 bases, with 16 bases between. The germline gives CDR1 SEHNR, CDR2 FQNEAQ (reference sequence). The CDR3 totals 15 residues. In DNA, the CDR3 is TGTGCCAGCAGCTTAAGTTCCGGAGGATCGGATGGCTACACCTTC. Its protein is CASSLSSGGSDGYTF.

The CDR3 protein is CASSHTMDYGYTF. CDR3 nucleotides: TGTGCCAGCAGCCATACAATGGACTATGGCTACACCTTC. The V and J genes are TRBV3-1 (or the pseudogene TRBV3-2) and TRBJ1-2; D unclear. This CDR3 contains 13 residues. Germline lookup yields CDR1 LGHDT and CDR2 YNNKEL (reference sequence). Trimming left V 3 bases short and J 3 bases short, with 8 bases between.

The rearrangement links TRBV24-1 to TRBJ2-1; 8 nucleotides line up with TRBD1. Germline V gene data show CDR1 as KGHDR and CDR2 as SFDVKD. The J segment lost 12 bases and the V segment lost 5 bases, leaving 5 bases of the junction unmatched. The CDR3 has 12 residues. The CDR3 region is CATSGQGSGQFF. The CDR3 bases are TGTGCCACCAGTGGACAGGGGTCGGGGCAGTTCTTC.

The chain couples TRBV24-1 to TRBJ2-3; 8 nucleotides agree with TRBD2. Germline V CDR1 and CDR2: KGHDR, SFDVKD. The CDR3 length is 15 residues. With 9 bases clipped from V and 3 bases from J, the junction kept 10 bases outside the gene matches. CDR3: CATGLSREGTDTQYF. The CDR3 nucleotides read TGTGCCACCGGTTTGAGTCGGGAGGGAACAGATACGCAGTATTTT.

CDR3 in DNA: TGTGCCAGCAGCTTAAGGCGGACAGCGGAATCTGGAAACACCATATATTTT. It encodes CASSLRRTAESGNTIYF. The chain links TRBV13 to TRBJ1-3; D might be TRBD1 (6 bases). V was trimmed by 2 bases and J by 1 base, leaving 15 bases between them. The germline CDR1 and CDR2 sequences are PRHDT and FYEKMQ (reference sequence). The CDR3 contains 17 residues.

Only one count was recorded for this clone. This sequence joins TRBV7-9 and TRBJ2-1; 8 nucleotides line up with TRBD1. The V gene end was trimmed by 5 bases and the J gene end by 1 base; junction bases not matched to a gene: 19. The length of the CDR3 is 20 residues. Germline V gives CDR1 SEHNR, CDR2 FQNEAQ (reference sequence). The CDR3 DNA reads as TGTGCCAGCAGCAGAGGGGGAGGCCAGGGGGCCTTTATATCCTACAATGAGCAGTTCTTC. Translation: CASSRGGGQGAFISYNEQFF.

With respect to this clone: One end of the junction fails to match germline, which may point to a read error. This chain connects TRBV6-6 to TRBJ1-5; D unclear. This CDR3 spans 15 amino acids. Germline V lookup: CDR1 MNHNY, CDR2 SVGAGI (reference sequence). In DNA form, the CDR3 reads TGTGCCGGCAGCTTGAGGGCCGATAGCAATCAGCCCCAGCATTTT. Its protein is CAGSLRADSNQPQHF.

This chain uses TRBV6-6 with TRBJ1-1, with D possibly TRBD1 on 5 matching bases. Germline V gene lookup returns CDR1 MNHNY and CDR2 SVGAGI (reference sequence). The V gene lost 7 bases and the J gene lost 5 bases, with 11 bases spanning the gap. CDR3 length: 12 amino acids. The CDR3 DNA reads TGTGCCAGCACCGGGAGGGGAACTGAAGCTTTCTTT. Protein: CASTGRGTEAFF.

This clone came up once. This rearrangement joins TRBV29-1 to TRBJ2-1; a weak D match, TRBD1 (8 bases). Trimming removed 2 bases from V and 1 base from J, with 12 bases in between. The germline CDR1 and CDR2 sequences are SQVTM and ANQGSEA. There are 15 residues in the CDR3. DNA for the CDR3: TGCAGCGTTGAAAACAGGGGGGGTTCCTACAATGAGCAGTTCTTC. It codes for CSVENRGGSYNEQFF.

This chain joins TRBV28 and TRBJ1-1; 11 bases fit TRBD1. This CDR3 has 16 amino acids. V gave up 3 bases and J gave up 8 bases; unmatched junction bases: 11. Germline CDR1 reads MDHEN; CDR2 reads SYDVKM. The CDR3 DNA follows: TGTGCCAGCAGTTTCGGACAGGGGGCGCAGATGGCAGAAGCTTTCTTT. This encodes CASSFGQGAQMAEAFF.

V gene TRBV2 combines with J gene TRBJ1-1; TRBD1 agrees at 10 bases. The CDR3 consists of 14 residues. The germline V gene encodes CDR1 SNHLY and CDR2 FYNNEI. Trimming at V came to 6 bases and at J to 5 bases, leaving 6 bases not matched to a gene. CDR3 region: CASRSQDRGTEAFF. CDR3 nucleotide sequence: TGTGCCAGCAGATCCCAGGACAGGGGGACTGAAGCTTTCTTT.